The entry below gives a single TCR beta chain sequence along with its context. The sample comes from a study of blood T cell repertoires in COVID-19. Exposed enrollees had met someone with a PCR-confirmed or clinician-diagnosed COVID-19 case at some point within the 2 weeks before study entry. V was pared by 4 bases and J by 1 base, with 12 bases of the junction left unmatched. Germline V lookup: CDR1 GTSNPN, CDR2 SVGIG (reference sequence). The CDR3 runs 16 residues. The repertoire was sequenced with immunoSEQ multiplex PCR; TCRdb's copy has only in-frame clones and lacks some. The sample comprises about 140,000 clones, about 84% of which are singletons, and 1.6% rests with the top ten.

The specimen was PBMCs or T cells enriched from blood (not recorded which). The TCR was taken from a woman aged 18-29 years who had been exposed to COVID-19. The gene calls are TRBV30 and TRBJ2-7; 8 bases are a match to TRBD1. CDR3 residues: CAWNPGQELSSYEQYF. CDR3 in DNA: TGTGCCTGGAATCCGGGACAGGAACTTTCTTCCTACGAGCAGTACTTC. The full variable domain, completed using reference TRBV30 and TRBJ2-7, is SQTIHQWPATLVQPVGSPLSLECTVEGTSNPNLYWYRQAAGRGLQLLFYSVGIGQISSEVPQNLSASRPQDRQFILSSKKLLLSDSGFYLCAWNPGQELSSYEQYFGPGTRLTVT.